This TCR beta chain was retrieved from a study of post-analysis software for immune sequencing data. The overall study: Relapsing-remitting, secondary progressive and progressive-relapsing multiple sclerosis were all included among the disease courses. Whole-study findings and limits: Among 4 or 5 TRBV segments more frequent in patients than controls were TRBV5-6, TRBV5-1 and TRBV20-1. Versus controls, multiple sclerosis patients showed significantly lower diversity (normalized Chao1).

Libraries were made from TCR beta cDNA, and they carried unique molecular identifiers. Input amounts of 1 to 10 million T cells were used. These gave about 500,000 cDNA molecules, so each molecule approximated one T cell. MiXCR, applied by TCRdb to the PCR reads, yields one record per CDR3 protein. Here the sample spans roughly 600,000 distinct CDR3 sequences, roughly 40% being singletons. Germline V gene lookup returns CDR1 SGDLS and CDR2 YYNGEE. The CDR3 consists of 15 residues. The V and J ends lost 0 bases and 2 bases, in that order; junction bases with no gene match: 2. A note on this clonotype: The antigen is undetermined.

The receptor was derived from a girl between 10 and 17 years old with multiple sclerosis. The chain combines TRBV9 with TRBJ1-1; 9 bases are shared with TRBD1. The sample consisted of blood. CDR3 protein: CASSVVGQGNTEAFF. For the CDR3, the DNA is TGTGCCAGCAGCGTAGTGGGACAGGGAAACACTGAAGCTTTCTTT.